This is a list of T cell receptor beta chains from one sample in a study of cytomegalovirus exposure and HLA in healthy donors. Clones were read by immunoSEQ multiplex PCR, and TCRdb kept only the in-frame ones, dropping some. The table includes around 300,000 clones, roughly 88% detected once. Input material: PBMCs. These receptors were obtained from a woman aged 18-30 years in good health and CMV-seronegative. Each CDR3 is given with its conserved first and last residue. The D gene is left open where the match is weak. Not every row has a clone size; where given, it reads once, few, many or a size class.

clone_size j_call v_call d_call cdr3_nt cdr3_aa
- TRBJ2-3 TRBV27 TRBD2 TGTGCCAGCAGTTCGGGACTACCTAGCACAGATACGCAGTATTTT CASSSGLPSTDTQYF
- TRBJ1-1 TRBV5-1 TRBD1 TGCGCCAGCAGCCTTAGAACAGGGGCGCACACTGAAGCTTTCTTT CASSLRTGAHTEAFF
- TRBJ1-2 TRBV5-1 - TGCGCCAGCAGCTTCTCCAATGGAGGGAACGGCTACACCTTC CASSFSNGGNGYTF
- TRBJ2-5 TRBV28 TRBD2 TGTGCCAGCTGGGCTAGCGGGAGATCGGAGACCCAGTACTTC CASWASGRSETQYF
- TRBJ1-1 TRBV19 - TGTGCCACCCCCCTAGCACGGGGTACAGCTTTCTTT CATPLARGTAFF
- TRBJ2-7 TRBV5-1 - TGCGCCAGCAGCTTAAGTTCACCAGGCCCTATCGACGAGCAGTACTTC CASSLSSPGPIDEQYF
- TRBJ2-5 TRBV6-4 TRBD2 TGTGCCAGCAGTGACGGTTTAGCGGGTCGCCAAGAGACCCAGTACTTC CASSDGLAGRQETQYF
- TRBJ2-7 TRBV4-2 TRBD2 TGTGCCAGCAGGGGGACTAGCGGTAACTACGAGCAGTACTTC CASRGTSGNYEQYF
- TRBJ2-3 TRBV28 TRBD2 TGTGCCAGCAGTTTAGGACTAGCGGGAGTATTCACAGATACGCAGTATTTT CASSLGLAGVFTDTQYF
- TRBJ2-7 TRBV4-1 TRBD2 TGCGCCAGCAGCCAACAAATTTTAACTAGCGGGGGGGGCTTATACGAGCAGTACTTC CASSQQILTSGGGLYEQYF
once TRBJ2-3 TRBV5-6 TRBD2 TGTGCCAGCAGCTTGAAGAGGGGTCTAGCGGGACCTACGCAGTATTTT CASSLKRGLAGPTQYF
- TRBJ2-7 TRBV6-1 TRBD1 TGTGCCAGCAGCCCCGAGGGCAGGGGGCTCTACGAGCAGTACTTC CASSPEGRGLYEQYF
- TRBJ2-1 TRBV20-1 TRBD2 TGCAGTGCTAGTCAACTAGCGGGGCAGTTCTTC CSASQLAGQFF
once TRBJ2-3 TRBV7-9 TRBD2 TGTGCCAGCAGCTTTCTAGCGGGACTAACAGATACGCAGTATTTT CASSFLAGLTDTQYF
- TRBJ1-2 TRBV27 - TGTGCCAGCAGTTTACAGGGTTCCTATGGCTACACCTTC CASSLQGSYGYTF
- TRBJ1-3 TRBV2 - TGTGCCAGCAGTGATTCGATGACAGCGCCTGGAAACACCATATATTTT CASSDSMTAPGNTIYF
- TRBJ2-1 TRBV28 - TGTGCCAGCACCCCCCCGGGAGCAGTAAGAAATGAGCAGTTCTTC CASTPPGAVRNEQFF
- TRBJ1-1 TRBV9 - TGTGCCAGCAGCGTAGAAGTAGAACTCCTGAACACTGAAGCTTTCTTT CASSVEVELLNTEAFF
- TRBJ2-1 TRBV4-1 TRBD2 TGCGCCAGCAGCCAAGTAGGAACTAGCGGGCAGTTCTTC CASSQVGTSGQFF
- TRBJ1-4 TRBV4-3 - TGCGCCAGCAGCCAAGGGTACAGGCAATTAGATGTAAATGAAAAACTGTTTTTT CASSQGYRQLDVNEKLFF
- TRBJ1-4 TRBV6-1 TRBD1 TGTGCCAGCAAGGGAGATCGCGACAGGGCAGGACTGTTTTTT CASKGDRDRAGLFF
- TRBJ2-5 TRBV28 - TGTGCCAGCAGCCCTTGGATGGCGGAGCAAGAGACCCAGTACTTC CASSPWMAEQETQYF